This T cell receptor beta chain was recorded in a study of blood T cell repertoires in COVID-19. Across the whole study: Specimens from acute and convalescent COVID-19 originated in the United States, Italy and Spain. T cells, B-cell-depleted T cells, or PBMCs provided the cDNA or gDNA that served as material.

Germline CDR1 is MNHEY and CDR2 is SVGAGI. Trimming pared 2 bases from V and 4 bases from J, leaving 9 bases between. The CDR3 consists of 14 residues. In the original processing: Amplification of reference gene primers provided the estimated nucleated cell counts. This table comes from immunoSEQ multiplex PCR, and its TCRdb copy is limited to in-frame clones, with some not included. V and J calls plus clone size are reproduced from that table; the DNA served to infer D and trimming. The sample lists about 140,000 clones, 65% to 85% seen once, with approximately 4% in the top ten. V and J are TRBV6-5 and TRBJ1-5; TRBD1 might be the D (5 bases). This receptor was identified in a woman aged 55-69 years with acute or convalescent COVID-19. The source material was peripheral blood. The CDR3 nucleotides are TGTGCCAGCAGTTACGGGGCACGAAATCAGCCCCAGCATTTT. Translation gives CASSYGARNQPQHF.